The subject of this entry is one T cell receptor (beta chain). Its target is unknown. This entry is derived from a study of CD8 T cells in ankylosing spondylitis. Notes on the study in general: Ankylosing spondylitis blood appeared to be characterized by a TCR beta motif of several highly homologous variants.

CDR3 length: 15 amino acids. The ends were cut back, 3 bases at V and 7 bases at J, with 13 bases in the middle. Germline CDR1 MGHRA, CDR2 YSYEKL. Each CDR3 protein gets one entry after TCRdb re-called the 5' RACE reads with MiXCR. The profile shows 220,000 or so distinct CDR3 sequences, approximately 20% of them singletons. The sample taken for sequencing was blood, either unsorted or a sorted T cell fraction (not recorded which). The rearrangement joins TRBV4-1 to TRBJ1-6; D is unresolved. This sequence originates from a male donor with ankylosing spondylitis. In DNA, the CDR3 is TGCGCCAGCAGCCAGGTGAAGACGGAAAATTCACCCCTCCACTTT. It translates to CASSQVKTENSPLHF.